Presented here are 3 T cell receptor beta chains from one specimen sequenced in a study of beta chain features in type 1 diabetes. Reverse transcribing all isolated RNA meant expressed TCRB transcripts were sequenced. The protocol was immunoSEQ multiplex PCR, while the TCRdb copy is restricted to in-frame clones and leaves out a portion. Altogether over 100,000 clones are present, 30% to 40% being singletons, with the ten largest covering more than 0.06%. The sample taken for sequencing was stem cell memory CD4+ T cells from blood. Receptors originate from a woman aged 18-35 years in good health.

V and J are TRBV7-6 and TRBJ2-1; D not certain. The CDR3 consists of 14 residues. Trimming pared 4 bases from V and 2 bases from J, leaving 9 bases between. Germline CDR1 SGHVS, CDR2 FNYEAQ. The DNA of the CDR3 is TGTGCCAGCAGCTCTCAGGTCCCCTACAATGAGCAGTTCTTC. As protein: CASSSQVPYNEQFF.

The chain carries TRBV28 and TRBJ1-1, with D possibly TRBD1 on 6 matching bases. Looked up from germline, CDR1 is MDHEN and CDR2 is SYDVKM. This CDR3 spans 15 amino acids. V was shortened by 2 bases and J by 3 bases, with 13 bases between the two germline ends. CDR3 nucleotides: TGTGCCAGCAGTTTAAGAGTTCAGGGGCACACTGAAGCTTTCTTT. Translated, it gives CASSLRVQGHTEAFF.

V is TRBV5-1 and J is TRBJ2-6; the D gene is possibly TRBD1 (6 bases). CDR3 size: 17 residues. Germline values: CDR1 SGHRS, CDR2 YFSETQ. V was shortened by 2 bases and J by 0 bases, with 12 bases between the two germline ends. CDR3 in amino acids: CASSLDHRVSGANVLTF. In DNA, the CDR3 is TGCGCCAGCAGCTTAGACCACAGGGTCTCTGGGGCCAACGTCCTGACTTTC.